The following is a TCR beta chain sequence with its context. TCRdb keeps only in-frame clones here, not all; method: immunoSEQ multiplex PCR. The sample has around 84,000 clones; roughly 88% are singletons. The CDR3 is 13 amino acids. Germline CDR1 is MNHEY and CDR2 is SMNVEV (reference sequence). The V end was cut by 1 base, the J end by 4 bases, with 6 bases between. This sample is drawn from a study of T cell responses to AZD1222 COVID-19 vaccine. Study-wide context: Doses given second, at about 4 or about 12 weeks, were pooled.

The specimen was peripheral blood, collected on day 0 of AZD1222 vaccination. The sequence was collected from an adult in good health. The chain employs TRBV27 and TRBJ2-3; D gene ambiguous. The CDR3, as DNA: TGTGCCAGCAGTTTATTGGATTCAGATACGCAGTATTTT. Translating gives CASSLLDSDTQYF.